This entry features one T cell receptor (beta chain) sequence. Its antigen is not known. The sample is drawn from a study of OX40 agonist ivuxolimab in advanced cancers. The wider study: Patients were infused with ivuxolimab every 2 weeks at 0.01 to 10 mg/kg.

Study-level points and caveats: Normalized T-cell clonal expansion was also low in some nonresponders. Which antigen the expanded peripheral T cells recognized is unknown.

TCRdb keeps only in-frame clones here, not all; method: immunoSEQ multiplex PCR. The table lists tens of thousands of clones, roughly 82% of them singletons, with about 2.1% in the top ten. Trimming took 4 bases from V and 2 from J, leaving 10 bases between them. CDR3 length: 14 residues. Germline assignment: CDR1 MNHEY and CDR2 SMNVEV (reference sequence). This clonotype was sampled from an adult with an advanced solid tumor such as melanoma, head and neck, liver or kidney cancer. Source: CD4+ or CD8+ T cells sorted from blood, taken in a trial of the OX40 agonist ivuxolimab. J is TRBJ2-3 and V is TRBV27; a possible D gene is TRBD1 (6 bases). The DNA for the CDR3 is TGTGCCAGCAGTTGGGGGCCTAACACAGATACGCAGTATTTT. This translates into CASSWGPNTDTQYF.